This T cell receptor (beta chain) comes out of a study of cytomegalovirus exposure and HLA in healthy donors. The wider study: Clustering assigned 81% of the roughly 380 genotyped donors to the Caucasian-associated ancestry cluster.

With regard to this clone: Its antigen is undetermined.

The PCR contained 60 Vbeta and 13 Jbeta primers. The table came from immunoSEQ multiplex PCR; TCRdb's copy has only in-frame clones and leaves some out. The sample has about 130,000 clones, about 80% seen once. Study-wide results and caveats: There were some V segments, including TRBV6-2 and TRBV6-3, excluded as indistinguishable.

This CDR3 has 14 residues. Per the germline V gene, CDR1 is SEHNR and CDR2 is FQNEAQ (reference sequence). Germline trimming cut 7 bases from V and 0 bases from J; bases unmatched to any gene: 1. This TCR was recovered from a woman aged 40 to 50 in good health and CMV-seronegative. The chain recombines TRBV7-9 with TRBJ2-1, with TRBD1 matching over 9 bases. Sample: PBMCs. The CDR3 DNA reads as TGTGCCAGCAAGACAGGGGGCTCCTACAATGAGCAGTTCTTC. This gives the protein CASKTGGSYNEQFF. The full variable domain, completed using reference TRBV7-9 and TRBJ2-1, is DTGVSQNPRHKITKRGQNVTFRCDPISEHNRLYWYRQTLGQGPEFLTYFQNEAQLEKSRLLSDRFSAERPKGSFSTLEIQRTEQGDSAMYLCASKTGGSYNEQFFGPGTRLTVL.